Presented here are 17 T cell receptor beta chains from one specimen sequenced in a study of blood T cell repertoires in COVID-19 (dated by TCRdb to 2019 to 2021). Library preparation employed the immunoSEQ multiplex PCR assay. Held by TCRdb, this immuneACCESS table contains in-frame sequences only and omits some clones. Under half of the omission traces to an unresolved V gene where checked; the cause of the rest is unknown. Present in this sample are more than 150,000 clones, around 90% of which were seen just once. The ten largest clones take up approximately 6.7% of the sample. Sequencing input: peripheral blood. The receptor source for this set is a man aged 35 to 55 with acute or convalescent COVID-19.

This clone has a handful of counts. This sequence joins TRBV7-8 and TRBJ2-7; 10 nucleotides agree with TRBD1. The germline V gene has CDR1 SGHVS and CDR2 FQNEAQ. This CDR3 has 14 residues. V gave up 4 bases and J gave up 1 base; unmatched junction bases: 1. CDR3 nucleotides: TGTGCCAGCAGCTCGGACAGGGGGTCCTACGAGCAGTACTTC. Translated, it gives CASSSDRGSYEQYF. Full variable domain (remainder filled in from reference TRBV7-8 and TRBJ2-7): GAGVSQSPRYKVAKRGQDVALRCDPISGHVSLFWYQQALGQGPEFLTYFQNEAQLDKSGLPSDRFFAERPEGSVSTLKIQRTQQEDSAVYLCASSSDRGSYEQYFGPGTRLTVT.

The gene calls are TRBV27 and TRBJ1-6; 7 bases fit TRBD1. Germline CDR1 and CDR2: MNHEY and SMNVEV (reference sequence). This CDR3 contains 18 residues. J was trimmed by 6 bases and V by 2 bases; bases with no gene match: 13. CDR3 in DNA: TGTGCCAGCAGTTTACGCGACAGGGTGTGTACCCTTAATTCACCCCTCCACTTT. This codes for CASSLRDRVCTLNSPLHF.

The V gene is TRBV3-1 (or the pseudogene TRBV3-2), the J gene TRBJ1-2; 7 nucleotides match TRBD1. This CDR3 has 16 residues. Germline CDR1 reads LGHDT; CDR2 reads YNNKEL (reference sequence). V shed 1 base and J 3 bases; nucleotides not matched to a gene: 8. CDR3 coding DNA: TGTGCCAGCAGCCAAGTCACAGGGGCCGGGGACTATGGCTACACCTTC. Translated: CASSQVTGAGDYGYTF.

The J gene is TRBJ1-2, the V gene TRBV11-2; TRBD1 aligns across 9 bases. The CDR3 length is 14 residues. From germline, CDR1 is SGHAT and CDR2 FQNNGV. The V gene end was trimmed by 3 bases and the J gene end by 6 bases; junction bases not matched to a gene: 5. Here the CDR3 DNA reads TGTGCCAGCAGCTTGTCGACAGGGGGTAATGGCTACACCTTC. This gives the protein CASSLSTGGNGYTF.

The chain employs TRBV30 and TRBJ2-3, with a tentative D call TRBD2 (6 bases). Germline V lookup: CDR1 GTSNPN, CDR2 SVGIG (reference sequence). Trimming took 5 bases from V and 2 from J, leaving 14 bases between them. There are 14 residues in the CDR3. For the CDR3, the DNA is TGTGCCTGGGTGCAGGGAGGTAACACAGATACGCAGTATTTT. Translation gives CAWVQGGNTDTQYF.

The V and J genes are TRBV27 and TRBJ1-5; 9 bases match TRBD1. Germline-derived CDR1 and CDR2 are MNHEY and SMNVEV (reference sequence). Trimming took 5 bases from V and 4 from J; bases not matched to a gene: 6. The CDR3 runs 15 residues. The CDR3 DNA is TGTGCCAGCAGTCTAGACAGGGGGAGGAATCAGCCCCAGCATTTT. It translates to CASSLDRGRNQPQHF.

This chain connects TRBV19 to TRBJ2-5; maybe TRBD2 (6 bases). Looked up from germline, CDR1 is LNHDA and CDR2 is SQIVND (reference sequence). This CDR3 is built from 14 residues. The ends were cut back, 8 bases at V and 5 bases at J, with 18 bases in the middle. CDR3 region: CASQQRVWSETQYF. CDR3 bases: TGTGCCAGTCAACAGCGGGTCTGGTCCGAGACCCAGTACTTC. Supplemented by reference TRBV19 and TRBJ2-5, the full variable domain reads DGGITQSPKYLFRKEGQNVTLSCEQNLNHDAMYWYRQDPGQGLRLIYYSQIVNDFQKGDIAEGYSVSREKKESFPLTVTSAQKNPTAFYLCASQQRVWSETQYFGPGTRLLVL.

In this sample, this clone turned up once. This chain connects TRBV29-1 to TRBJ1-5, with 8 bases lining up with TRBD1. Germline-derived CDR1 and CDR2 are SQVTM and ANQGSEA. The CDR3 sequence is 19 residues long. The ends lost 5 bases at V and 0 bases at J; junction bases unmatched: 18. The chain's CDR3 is CSVLKVNRDRSLSNQPQHF. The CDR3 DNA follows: TGCAGCGTTCTTAAGGTAAACCGGGACAGGAGTCTTAGCAATCAGCCCCAGCATTTT.

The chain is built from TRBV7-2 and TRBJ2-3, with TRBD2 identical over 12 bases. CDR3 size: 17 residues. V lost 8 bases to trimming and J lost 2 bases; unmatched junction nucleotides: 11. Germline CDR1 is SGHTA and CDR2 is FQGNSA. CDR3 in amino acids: CASWGLAGGRVTDTQYF. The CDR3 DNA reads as TGTGCCAGCTGGGGGCTAGCGGGGGGGCGAGTCACAGATACGCAGTATTTT. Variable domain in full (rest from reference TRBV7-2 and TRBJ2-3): GAGVSQSPSNKVTEKGKDVELRCDPISGHTALYWYRQSLGQGLEFLIYFQGNSAPDKSGLPSDRFSAERTGGSVSTLTIQRTQQEDSAVYLCASWGLAGGRVTDTQYFGPGTRLTVL.

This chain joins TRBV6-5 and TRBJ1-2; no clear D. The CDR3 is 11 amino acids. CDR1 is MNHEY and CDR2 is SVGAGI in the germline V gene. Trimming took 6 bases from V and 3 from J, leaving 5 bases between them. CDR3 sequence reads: CASRGDYGYTF. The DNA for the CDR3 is TGTGCCAGCAGGGGCGACTATGGCTACACCTTC.

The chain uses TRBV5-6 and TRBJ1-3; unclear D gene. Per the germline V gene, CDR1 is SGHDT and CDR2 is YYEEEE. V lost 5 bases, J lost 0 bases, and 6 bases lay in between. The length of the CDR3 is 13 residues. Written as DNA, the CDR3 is TGTGCCAGCAGAATAAACTCTGGAAACACCATATATTTT. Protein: CASRINSGNTIYF. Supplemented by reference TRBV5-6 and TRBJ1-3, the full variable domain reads DAGVTQSPTHLIKTRGQQVTLRCSPKSGHDTVSWYQQALGQGPQFIFQYYEEEERQRGNFPDRFSGHQFPNYSSELNVNALLLGDSALYLCASRINSGNTIYFGEGSWLTVV.

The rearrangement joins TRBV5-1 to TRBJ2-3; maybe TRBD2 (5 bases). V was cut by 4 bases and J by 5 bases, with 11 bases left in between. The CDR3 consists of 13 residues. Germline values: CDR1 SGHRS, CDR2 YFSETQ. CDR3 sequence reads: CASSIIGGDTQYF. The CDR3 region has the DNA TGCGCCAGCAGCATCATCGGAGGAGATACGCAGTATTTT.

The CDR3 sequence: CASSLRQGASSTDTQYF. The CDR3 coding sequence is TGCGCCAGCAGCCTTCGACAGGGGGCGTCTAGCACAGATACGCAGTATTTT. The chain carries TRBV4-1 and TRBJ2-3; the match to TRBD1 covers 10 bases. CDR3 size: 17 residues. Germline lookup yields CDR1 MGHRA and CDR2 YSYEKL. The trim removed 4 bases at V and 0 bases at J, leaving 7 bases unmatched.

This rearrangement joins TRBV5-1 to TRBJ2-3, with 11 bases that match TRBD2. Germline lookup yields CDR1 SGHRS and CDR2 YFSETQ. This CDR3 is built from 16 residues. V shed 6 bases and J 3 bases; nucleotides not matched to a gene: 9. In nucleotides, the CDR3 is TGCGCCAGCAAGACCCAGGGACTAGCGGAGACAGATACGCAGTATTTT. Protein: CASKTQGLAETDTQYF.

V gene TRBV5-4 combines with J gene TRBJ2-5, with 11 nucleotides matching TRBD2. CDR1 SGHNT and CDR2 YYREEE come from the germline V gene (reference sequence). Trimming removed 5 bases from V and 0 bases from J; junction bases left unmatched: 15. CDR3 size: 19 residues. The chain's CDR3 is CASRSTSSGGARYQETQYF. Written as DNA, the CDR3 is TGTGCCAGCAGATCGACTAGTAGCGGGGGGGCTCGGTACCAAGAGACCCAGTACTTC.

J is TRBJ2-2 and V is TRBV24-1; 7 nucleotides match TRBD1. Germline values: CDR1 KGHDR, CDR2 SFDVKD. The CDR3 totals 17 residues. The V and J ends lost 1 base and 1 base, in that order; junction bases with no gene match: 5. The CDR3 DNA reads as TGTGCCACCAGTGATTTTGGCGACAGGGAGAACACCGGGGAGCTGTTTTTT. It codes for CATSDFGDRENTGELFF.

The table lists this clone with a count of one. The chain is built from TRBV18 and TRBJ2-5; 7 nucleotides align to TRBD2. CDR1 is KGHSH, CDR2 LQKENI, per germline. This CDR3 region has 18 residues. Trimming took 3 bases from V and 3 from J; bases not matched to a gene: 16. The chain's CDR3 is CASSPQGRVAGEKETQYF. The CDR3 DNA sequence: TGTGCCAGCTCACCCCAGGGCCGGGTAGCGGGTGAGAAAGAGACCCAGTACTTC. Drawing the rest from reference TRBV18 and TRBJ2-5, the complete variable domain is NAGVMQNPRHLVRRRGQEARLRCSPMKGHSHVYWYRQLPEEGLKFMVYLQKENIIDESGMPKERFSAEFPKEGPSILRIQQVVRGDSAAYFCASSPQGRVAGEKETQYFGPGTRLLVL.